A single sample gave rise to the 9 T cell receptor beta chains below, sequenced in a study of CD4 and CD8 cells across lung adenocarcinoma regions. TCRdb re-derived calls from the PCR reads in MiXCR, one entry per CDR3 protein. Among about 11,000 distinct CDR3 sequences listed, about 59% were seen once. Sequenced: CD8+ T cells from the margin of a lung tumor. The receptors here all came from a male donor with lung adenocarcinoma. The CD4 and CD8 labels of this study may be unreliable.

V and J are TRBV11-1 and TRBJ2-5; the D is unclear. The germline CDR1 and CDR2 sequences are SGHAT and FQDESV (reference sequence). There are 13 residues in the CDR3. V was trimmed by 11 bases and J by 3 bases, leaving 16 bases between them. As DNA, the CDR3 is TGTGCCGGGCAGGCTAGTGGGGAAGAGACCCAGTACTTC. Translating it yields CAGQASGEETQYF. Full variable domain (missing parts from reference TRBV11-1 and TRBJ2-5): EAEVAQSPRYKITEKSQAVAFWCDPISGHATLYWYRQILGQGPELLVQFQDESVVDDSQLPKDRFSAERLKGVDSTLKIQPAELGDSAMYLCAGQASGEETQYFGPGTRLLVL.

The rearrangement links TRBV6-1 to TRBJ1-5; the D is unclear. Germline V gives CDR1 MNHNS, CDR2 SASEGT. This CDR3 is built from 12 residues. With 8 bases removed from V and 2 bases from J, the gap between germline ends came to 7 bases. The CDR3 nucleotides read TGTGCCAGCGGGCAGCGCAATCAGCCCCAGCATTTT. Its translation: CASGQRNQPQHF.

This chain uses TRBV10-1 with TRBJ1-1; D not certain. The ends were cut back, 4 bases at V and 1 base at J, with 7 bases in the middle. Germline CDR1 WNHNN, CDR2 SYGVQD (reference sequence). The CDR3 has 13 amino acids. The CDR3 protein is CASSAVWNTEAFF. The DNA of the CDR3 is TGCGCCAGCAGTGCCGTCTGGAACACTGAAGCTTTCTTT.

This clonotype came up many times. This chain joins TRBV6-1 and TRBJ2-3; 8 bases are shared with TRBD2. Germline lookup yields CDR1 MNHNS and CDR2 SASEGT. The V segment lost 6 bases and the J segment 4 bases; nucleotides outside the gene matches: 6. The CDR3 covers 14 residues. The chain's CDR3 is CASSSGGFSDTQYF. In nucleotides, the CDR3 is TGTGCCAGCAGCTCGGGGGGGTTCTCAGATACGCAGTATTTT.

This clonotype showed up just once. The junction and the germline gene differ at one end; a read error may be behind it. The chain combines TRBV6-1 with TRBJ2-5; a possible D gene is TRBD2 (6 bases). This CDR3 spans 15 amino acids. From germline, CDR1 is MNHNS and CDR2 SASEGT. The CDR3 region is CASSEGGGSGGTQYF. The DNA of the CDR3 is TGTGCCAGCAGCGAAGGAGGAGGGTCGGGTGGGACCCAGTACTTC.

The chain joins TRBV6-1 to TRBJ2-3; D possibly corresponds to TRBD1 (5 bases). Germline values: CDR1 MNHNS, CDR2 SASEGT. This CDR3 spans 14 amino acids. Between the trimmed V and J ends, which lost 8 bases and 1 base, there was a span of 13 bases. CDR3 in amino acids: CASDSLWGTDTQYF. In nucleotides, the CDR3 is TGTGCCAGCGACAGCCTGTGGGGCACAGATACGCAGTATTTT.

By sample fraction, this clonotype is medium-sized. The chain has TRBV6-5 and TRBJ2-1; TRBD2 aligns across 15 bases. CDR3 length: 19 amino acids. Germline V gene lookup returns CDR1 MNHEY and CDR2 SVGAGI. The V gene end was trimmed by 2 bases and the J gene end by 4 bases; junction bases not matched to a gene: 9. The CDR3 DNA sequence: TGTGCCAGCAGTTACCGAGGACTAGCGGGAGGGCCGGGTTACAATGAGCAGTTCTTC. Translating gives CASSYRGLAGGPGYNEQFF.

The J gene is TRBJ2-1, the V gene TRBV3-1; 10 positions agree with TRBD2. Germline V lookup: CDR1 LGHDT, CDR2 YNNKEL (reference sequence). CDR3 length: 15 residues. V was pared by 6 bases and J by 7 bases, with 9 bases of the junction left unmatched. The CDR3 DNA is TGTGCCAGCAGACCCGGGACTAGCGTGGGGAATGAGCAGTTCTTC. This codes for CASRPGTSVGNEQFF.

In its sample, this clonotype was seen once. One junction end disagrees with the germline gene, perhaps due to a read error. The DNA for the CDR3 is TGTGCCAGCAGGGGGGCCGGGGGCCGGGTCCAGGAGACGCAGTACTTT. It is translated as CASRGAGGRVQETQYF. V and J are TRBV6-1 and TRBJ2-3; either TRBD1 or TRBD2 may fit D (6 bases each). The CDR3 runs to 16 residues. The germline V gene has CDR1 MNHNS and CDR2 SASEGT.